What follows are 8 T cell receptor beta chains derived from one specimen sequenced in a study of CD8 T cells in Susac syndrome. cDNA came from approximately 0.5 to 1 ug RNA primed by random hexamers. MiXCR was run by TCRdb on the immunoSEQ multiplex PCR reads, yielding one entry per CDR3 protein. The sample includes around 150,000 distinct CDR3 sequences, 94% of them seen just once. What was sequenced was CD8+ T cells from PBMCs. The receptors here all came from a human donor in good health.

The chain recombines TRBV29-1 with TRBJ2-5; D might be TRBD2 (5 bases). Germline loops: CDR1 SQVTM, CDR2 ANQGSEA. The CDR3 sequence is 11 residues long. V dropped 6 bases and J dropped 4 bases, with 9 bases sitting between them. In DNA form, the CDR3 reads TGCAGCGTGGACTGGGCAGAGACCCAGTACTTC. Translation gives CSVDWAETQYF.

This chain joins TRBV28 and TRBJ2-3; 10 nucleotides match TRBD1. The CDR3 is made up of 16 amino acids. Per the germline V gene, CDR1 is MDHEN and CDR2 is SYDVKM. Trimming removed 4 bases from V and 2 bases from J; junction bases left unmatched: 6. This chain's CDR3 is CASSYSGTGATDTQYF. The CDR3, as DNA: TGTGCCAGCAGTTATTCCGGGACAGGGGCCACAGATACGCAGTATTTT.

This clonotype was seen just once. The V gene is TRBV27, the J gene TRBJ2-7; no firm D call. The germline CDR1 and CDR2 sequences are MNHEY and SMNVEV (reference sequence). The CDR3 totals 13 residues. Deletions cut 3 bases from V and 4 bases from J, with 10 bases between. The CDR3 reads CASSFPGAYEQYF. CDR3 DNA sequence: TGTGCCAGCAGTTTCCCCGGAGCGTACGAGCAGTACTTC.

CDR3 residues: CASSPSAGAYEQYF. CDR3 nucleotide sequence: TGCGCCAGCAGCCCTTCAGCGGGGGCCTACGAGCAGTACTTC. The chain combines TRBV4-3 with TRBJ2-7, with TRBD2 matching 8 bases. Germline trimming cut 4 bases from V and 2 bases from J; bases unmatched to any gene: 4. The CDR3 length is 14 residues. The germline V gene has CDR1 LGHNA and CDR2 YSLEER.

This chain links TRBV9 with TRBJ1-1; TRBD1 matches at 11 bases. This CDR3 is built from 16 residues. Germline lookup yields CDR1 SGDLS and CDR2 YYNGEE. The J segment lost 4 bases and the V segment lost 3 bases, leaving 8 bases of the junction unmatched. CDR3 sequence reads: CASSAQGQGEVTEAFF. DNA for the CDR3: TGTGCCAGCAGCGCCCAGGGACAGGGGGAGGTCACTGAAGCTTTCTTT.

The chain employs TRBV9 and TRBJ2-3, with D perhaps TRBD1 (5 bases). The germline V gene encodes CDR1 SGDLS and CDR2 YYNGEE. There are 15 residues in the CDR3. Deletions cut 0 bases from V and 6 bases from J, with 14 bases between. The CDR3 nucleotides are TGTGCCAGCAGCGTAGAGTCAGGGTCCCTTGATACGCAGTATTTT. This encodes CASSVESGSLDTQYF.

The genes are TRBV4-3 and TRBJ2-2; D could derive from TRBD1 or TRBD2 (6 bases each). From germline, CDR1 is LGHNA and CDR2 YSLEER. The CDR3 consists of 15 residues. Trimming removed 1 base at V and 4 bases at J, with 10 bases between. The chain's CDR3 is CASSQAGGGTGELFF. DNA of the CDR3: TGCGCCAGCAGCCAAGCCGGGGGCGGCACCGGGGAGCTGTTTTTT.

This clonotype was observed a single time. The CDR3 spells CASSRLAGVGNEQFF. CDR3 nucleotide sequence: TGTGCCAGCAGCCGACTAGCGGGAGTAGGTAATGAGCAGTTCTTC. The gene calls are TRBV6-2 or TRBV6-3 and TRBJ2-1; 12 positions match TRBD2. The V segment lost 6 bases and the J segment 7 bases; nucleotides outside the gene matches: 7. Germline V lookup: CDR1 MNHEY, CDR2 SVGEGT. The CDR3 runs to 15 residues.